This T cell receptor (beta chain) was found in a study of monozygotic twins with inflammatory bowel disease. No T cells were sorted before total RNA was taken from whole blood. Every sample had its cDNA made across eight separate reactions. Reprocessing the 5' RACE reads, TCRdb reports a single entry for every CDR3 protein and omits DNA. The repertoire table contains about 110,000 distinct CDR3 sequences. CDR1 is SGHTS, CDR2 YDEGEE, per germline. The CDR3 runs 15 residues. The sample was blood. This clonotype was sampled from a human donor with ulcerative colitis or Crohn's disease, or a healthy co-twin of an affected twin (not recorded which). The chain carries TRBV5-8 and TRBJ1-2. CDR3 residues: CASSYTIRWNYGYTF.